Below are 26 T cell receptor beta chains sequenced from a single sample in a study of PD-1 blockade in classical Hodgkin lymphoma. Described time point: cycle 4 day 1 (C4D1), after 6 weeks of nivolumab. Every patient had relapsed following autologous stem cell transplantation, and cohorts differed in brentuximab vedotin exposure. Generated by immunoSEQ multiplex PCR, the TCRdb table keeps only in-frame clones and is missing some. The data show tens of thousands of clones, about 90% seen once. Sequencing was performed on peripheral blood mononuclear cells (PBMCs), taken before the fourth cycle of nivolumab. The receptors were gathered from a human donor with classical Hodgkin lymphoma.

The J gene is TRBJ2-7, the V gene TRBV7-2; D gene ambiguous. With 5 bases removed from V and 0 bases from J, the gap between germline ends came to 8 bases. Germline-derived CDR1 and CDR2 are SGHTA and FQGNSA. This CDR3 has 13 residues. CDR3 sequence reads: CASSQTFSYEQYF. In nucleotides, the CDR3 is TGTGCCAGCAGCCAAACTTTCTCCTACGAGCAGTACTTC.

The chain is built from TRBV28 and TRBJ2-5; 10 nucleotides align to TRBD2. The CDR3 contains 17 residues. V trimming: 5 bases; J trimming: 5 bases; junction bases outside the gene matches: 14. CDR1 is MDHEN, CDR2 SYDVKM, per germline. The CDR3 nucleotides are TGTGCCAGCAGTGGTTTTAGCGGGGGGATAGGTATCGAGACCCAGTACTTC. Its protein product is CASSGFSGGIGIETQYF.

This sequence joins TRBV10-1 and TRBJ1-1, with 7 bases matching TRBD1. The V gene's germline CDR1 is WNHNN and CDR2 SYGVQD (reference sequence). The junction had 10 bases not matched to a gene; V was cut back by 6 bases and J by 6 bases. CDR3 size: 14 residues. CDR3 residues: CASSPPGQSPEAFF. The DNA for the CDR3 is TGCGCCAGCAGCCCCCCGGGACAGTCTCCTGAAGCTTTCTTT.

This clone showed up just once. This rearrangement joins TRBV19 to TRBJ2-1; 10 positions agree with TRBD2. The V segment lost 7 bases and the J segment 7 bases; nucleotides outside the gene matches: 16. CDR3 length equals 17 residues. CDR1 and CDR2 (germline): LNHDA, SQIVND (reference sequence). CDR3 coding DNA: TGTGCCAGTACCCTAGGGGCTAGCGGGGGCCAAGGGAATGAGCAGTTCTTC. This translates into CASTLGASGGQGNEQFF. The full variable domain, with the rest looked up from reference TRBV19 and TRBJ2-1, is DGGITQSPKYLFRKEGQNVTLSCEQNLNHDAMYWYRQDPGQGLRLIYYSQIVNDFQKGDIAEGYSVSREKKESFPLTVTSAQKNPTAFYLCASTLGASGGQGNEQFFGPGTRLTVL.

V gene TRBV2 combines with J gene TRBJ2-5, with unresolved D. This CDR3 has 13 amino acids. V lost 3 bases, J lost 4 bases, and 9 bases lay in between. Germline V lookup: CDR1 SNHLY, CDR2 FYNNEI. CDR3 loop: CASSDMRGETQYF. The CDR3 DNA reads TGTGCCAGCAGTGATATGCGCGGAGAGACCCAGTACTTC.

This chain links TRBV6-1 with TRBJ1-2; D gene ambiguous. The germline gives CDR1 MNHNS, CDR2 SASEGT. The V end was cut by 5 bases, the J end by 5 bases, with 15 bases between. The CDR3 is 14 residues long. CDR3 coding DNA: TGTGCCAGCAGTTCCGGGCCTATAATTTATGGCTACACCTTC. Its protein product is CASSSGPIIYGYTF.

The chain combines TRBV30 with TRBJ2-7; possible D gene TRBD2, 7 bases. Trimming stripped 0 bases from V and 5 bases from J, with 11 bases between. In germline, CDR1 is GTSNPN, CDR2 SVGIG (reference sequence). The CDR3 is 13 residues long. The CDR3 nucleotides are TGTGCCTGGAGTGTATGGGGGGGCGACGAGCAGTACTTC. Amino acids: CAWSVWGGDEQYF.

The J gene is TRBJ1-1, the V gene TRBV13; D is unresolved. Trimming shortened V by 1 base and J by 4 bases, and 4 bases separated the two germline ends. Per the germline V gene, CDR1 is PRHDT and CDR2 is FYEKMQ (reference sequence). This CDR3 contains 12 residues. The CDR3 spells CASSLDGTEAFF. The CDR3 nucleotides are TGTGCCAGCAGCTTAGATGGCACTGAAGCTTTCTTT. Based on the CDR3 plus reference TRBV13 and TRBJ1-1, the full variable domain is AAGVIQSPRHLIKEKRETATLKCYPIPRHDTVYWYQQGPGQDPQFLISFYEKMQSDKGSIPDRFSAQQFSDYHSELNMSSLELGDSALYFCASSLDGTEAFFGQGTRLTVV.

This clone was picked up one time. The chain is built from TRBV10-1 and TRBJ2-3; D not certain. The V and J ends lost 4 bases and 5 bases respectively, with 4 bases between them. Germline CDR1 is WNHNN and CDR2 is SYGVQD (reference sequence). This CDR3 is built from 11 residues. CDR3 region: CASSVGDTQYF. The CDR3 region has the DNA TGCGCCAGCAGTGTTGGAGATACGCAGTATTTT.

This sequence joins TRBV6-1 and TRBJ2-1; TRBD2 agrees at 11 bases. The CDR3 has 15 amino acids. Trimming took 7 bases from V and 2 from J; bases not matched to a gene: 4. Germline V lookup: CDR1 MNHNS, CDR2 SASEGT. In DNA, the CDR3 is TGTGCCAGCACCCTACTAGCGGGGGCCTACAATGAGCAGTTCTTC. Protein product: CASTLLAGAYNEQFF.

The chain employs TRBV5-1 and TRBJ2-5, with D possibly TRBD2 on 6 matching bases. Looked up from germline, CDR1 is SGHRS and CDR2 is YFSETQ. The CDR3 covers 13 residues. V was pared by 0 bases and J by 12 bases, with 15 bases between. In DNA, the CDR3 is TGCGCCAGCAGCTTGGATTCGGGACTCCCCGAGTACTTC. This gives the protein CASSLDSGLPEYF.

The rearrangement uses TRBV6-4 and TRBJ2-3, with D tentatively TRBD2 (6 bases). Trimming cost V 6 bases and J 5 bases, with 15 bases left between them. This CDR3 is built from 14 residues. In germline, CDR1 is MRHNA, CDR2 SNTAGT. The CDR3 loop is CASRTGTVEDTQYF. The CDR3 DNA reads TGTGCCAGCAGGACCGGGACTGTGGAAGATACGCAGTATTTT.

The J gene is TRBJ1-2, the V gene TRBV5-5; the D is unclear. The CDR3 runs to 19 residues. The V gene lost 1 base and the J gene lost 0 bases, with 22 bases spanning the gap. CDR1 SGHKS and CDR2 YYEKEE come from the germline V gene (reference sequence). The CDR3 protein is CASSLIPPEATASNYGYTF. The CDR3 DNA is TGTGCCAGCAGCTTGATCCCCCCGGAAGCTACAGCTTCTAACTATGGCTACACCTTC.

This clone was found once. The V call is TRBV29-1, the J call TRBJ1-2; tentatively, D is TRBD1 (6 bases). The length of the CDR3 is 14 residues. CDR1 is SQVTM and CDR2 is ANQGSEA in the germline V gene. The V end was cut by 6 bases, the J end by 7 bases, with 21 bases between. In DNA form, the CDR3 reads TGCAGCGTGGCTGGGAGCGGGGGGCGCGGTGGCTACACCTTC. Residues: CSVAGSGGRGGYTF.

The rearrangement links TRBV19 to TRBJ1-3; D unclear. The CDR3 loop spans 16 amino acids. CDR1 and CDR2 from the germline V gene are LNHDA and SQIVND (reference sequence). V lost 8 bases to trimming and J lost 3 bases, with 20 bases between them. CDR3 nucleotide sequence: TGTGCCAGTGAGCCTCCCACCGAGCGGCTTGGAAACACCATATATTTT. Residues: CASEPPTERLGNTIYF.

This chain joins TRBV2 and TRBJ2-2; TRBD1 matches at 7 bases. The trim removed 2 bases at V and 2 bases at J, leaving 5 bases unmatched. Germline CDR1 is SNHLY and CDR2 is FYNNEI. The CDR3 consists of 16 residues. This CDR3 reads CASSELGTDNTGELFF. As DNA, the CDR3 is TGTGCCAGCAGTGAACTAGGGACAGATAACACCGGGGAGCTGTTTTTT.

This clone was seen only once. The V and J genes are TRBV12-5 and TRBJ2-3; D perhaps matches TRBD1 (6 bases). The V gene lost 0 bases and the J gene lost 2 bases, with 12 bases spanning the gap. The germline gives CDR1 LGHNT, CDR2 FRNRAP. The CDR3 has 16 amino acids. The CDR3 reads CASGLVVGASTDTQYF. In nucleotides, the CDR3 is TGTGCTAGTGGTTTGGTTGTGGGGGCCTCCACAGATACGCAGTATTTT.

This chain uses TRBV20-1 with TRBJ1-1; no clear D gene. CDR1 DFQATT and CDR2 SNEGSKA come from the germline V gene (reference sequence). The V end lost 5 bases, the J end lost 1 base, and 5 bases lay between the germline ends. The CDR3 consists of 11 residues. CDR3 nucleotides: TGCAGTGCTGAGCGGAACACTGAAGCTTTCTTT. This encodes CSAERNTEAFF.

The rearrangement uses TRBV27 and TRBJ2-7; the D call may be TRBD1 or TRBD2 (6 bases each). CDR1 MNHEY and CDR2 SMNVEV come from the germline V gene (reference sequence). The CDR3 extends over 16 amino acids. Trimming took 2 bases from V and 3 from J, leaving 17 bases between them. Here the CDR3 DNA reads TGTGCCAGCAGTTTAGCGGGTTGGGGGGCGTTCTACGAGCAGTACTTC. The encoded protein is CASSLAGWGAFYEQYF.

The chain is built from TRBV19 and TRBJ2-7; D ambiguous. V shed 7 bases and J shed 7 bases, with 20 bases lying between them. The CDR3 totals 14 residues. Germline V CDR1 and CDR2: LNHDA, SQIVND (reference sequence). CDR3 protein: CASNDGPSRPEQYF. CDR3 nucleotides: TGTGCCAGTAACGATGGACCCTCCCGACCTGAGCAGTACTTC.

The chain uses TRBV7-9 and TRBJ2-7, with TRBD1 as a possible D gene (6 bases). Deletions cut 5 bases from V and 3 bases from J, with 17 bases between. Germline V gene data show CDR1 as SEHNR and CDR2 as FQNEAQ (reference sequence). The CDR3 loop spans 15 amino acids. CDR3 in amino acids: CASSQPGHQIYEQYF. For the CDR3, the DNA is TGTGCCAGCAGCCAACCGGGACACCAAATCTACGAGCAGTACTTC.

The gene calls are TRBV27 and TRBJ2-7; tentative D call: TRBD2 (6 bases). CDR1 is MNHEY and CDR2 is SMNVEV in the germline V gene (reference sequence). This CDR3 is 13 amino acids long. V lost 1 base and J lost 3, with 7 bases in between. CDR3 amino acids: CASSLLGGYEQYF. In DNA form, the CDR3 reads TGTGCCAGCAGTTTATTGGGGGGCTACGAGCAGTACTTC.

The rearrangement links TRBV5-8 to TRBJ1-5; the D is unclear. Trimming removed 2 bases from V and 1 base from J, with 13 bases in between. The germline V gene has CDR1 SGHTS and CDR2 YDEGEE. CDR3 length: 16 residues. The CDR3 region is CASSFEIGLSNQPQHF. DNA for the CDR3: TGTGCCAGCAGCTTTGAAATCGGGTTAAGCAATCAGCCCCAGCATTTT.

This rearrangement joins TRBV19 to TRBJ2-5, with 7 positions matching TRBD2. The CDR3 is 14 residues long. The junction had 6 bases not matched to a gene; V was cut back by 7 bases and J by 1 base. Germline values: CDR1 LNHDA, CDR2 SQIVND (reference sequence). The CDR3 region is CASTLSGFQETQYF. The CDR3 coding sequence is TGTGCCAGTACTCTTAGCGGGTTCCAAGAGACCCAGTACTTC.

This clone came up many times. V is TRBV27 and J is TRBJ2-7, with TRBD1 matching 7 bases. The CDR3 sequence is 15 residues long. Germline V gene sequence: CDR1 MNHEY, CDR2 SMNVEV (reference sequence). V lost 9 bases and J lost 0; bases outside the gene matches: 11. The CDR3 nucleotides read TGTGCCAGTTTTTCCGGGACAGCAAGCTCCTACGAGCAGTACTTC. Its protein is CASFSGTASSYEQYF.

This clone was seen only once. The V and J genes are TRBV11-2 and TRBJ2-2; a possible D gene is TRBD1 (5 bases). This CDR3 region has 14 residues. Deletions cut 5 bases from V and 5 bases from J, with 12 bases between. Germline CDR1 is SGHAT and CDR2 is FQNNGV. Here the CDR3 reads CASSLRQRTGELFF. The CDR3, as DNA: TGTGCCAGCAGCCTCCGACAGAGAACCGGGGAGCTGTTTTTT.